Each of the 3 T cell receptor beta chains below was sequenced from the same sample in a study of blood T cell repertoires in COVID-19. Produced via immunoSEQ multiplex PCR; TCRdb's table is partial and in-frame only. The sample records more than 150,000 clones, over 80% being singletons. The specimen sequenced was peripheral blood. The receptors shown here come from a woman aged 60-75 years with acute or convalescent COVID-19.

The J gene is TRBJ2-1, the V gene TRBV12-3 or TRBV12-4, with 8 bases that match TRBD2. V gave up 8 bases and J gave up 13 bases; unmatched junction bases: 10. There are 12 residues in the CDR3. For the CDR3, the DNA is TGTGCCAGCTCCTCGCTAGCGGGCCACCAGTTCTTC. Translating it yields CASSSLAGHQFF.

The chain joins TRBV19 to TRBJ1-2, with unresolved D. The V and J ends lost 3 bases and 8 bases respectively, with 13 bases between them. Germline CDR1 is LNHDA and CDR2 is SQIVND (reference sequence). The CDR3 covers 13 residues. CDR3 DNA: TGTGCCAGTAGTATCACCGGAGGGAACGGCTACACCTTC. Translating gives CASSITGGNGYTF.

The CDR3: CAWTEGRSDEQFF. The DNA for the CDR3 is TGTGCCTGGACCGAGGGGAGGAGCGATGAGCAGTTCTTC. V is TRBV30 and J is TRBJ2-1, with D maybe TRBD2 (6 bases). V lost 4 bases and J 8 bases, leaving 15 bases between the germline ends. Germline CDR1 reads GTSNPN; CDR2 reads SVGIG (reference sequence). This CDR3 has 13 amino acids.